These 28 T cell receptor beta chains originate from one sample sequenced in a study of cytomegalovirus exposure and HLA in healthy donors. The PCR ran on 60 Vbeta and 13 Jbeta primers. Only in-frame clones appear in the TCRdb table, and some are missing; sequencing was by immunoSEQ multiplex PCR. The sample contains 140,000 to 150,000 clones, about three quarters of which appear only once. The source material was PBMCs. These receptors came from a woman aged 30 to 39 in good health and CMV-seronegative.

The chain joins TRBV5-4 to TRBJ1-1, with a tentative D call TRBD1 (6 bases). From germline, CDR1 is SGHNT and CDR2 YYREEE (reference sequence). CDR3 length: 16 residues. Trimming cost V 5 bases and J 5 bases, with 22 bases left between them. The CDR3 is CASSPQGEGRSTEAFF. The CDR3 region has the DNA TGTGCCAGCAGTCCACAGGGAGAAGGAAGGAGTACTGAAGCTTTCTTT.

This clone has only a few counts. The J gene is TRBJ2-5, the V gene TRBV10-1, with D possibly being TRBD1 (5 bases). CDR1 and CDR2 from the germline V gene are WNHNN and SYGVQD (reference sequence). Between the trimmed V and J ends, which lost 6 bases and 8 bases, there was a span of 13 bases. The CDR3 is made up of 12 amino acids. CDR3 DNA sequence: TGCGCCAGCAGGGCCCCAGGGAAAACCCAGTACTTC. Translation: CASRAPGKTQYF.

This chain connects TRBV7-9 to TRBJ2-7, with 7 bases lining up with TRBD1. Germline CDR1 and CDR2: SEHNR and FQNEAQ (reference sequence). The length of the CDR3 is 16 residues. V gave up 5 bases and J gave up 0 bases; unmatched junction bases: 10. This CDR3 is CASSPRTGGNSYEQYF. The CDR3 DNA reads TGTGCCAGCAGCCCCCGGACAGGAGGAAACTCCTACGAGCAGTACTTC.

This rearrangement joins TRBV6-5 to TRBJ1-5; TRBD1 agrees at 7 bases. Germline V gene lookup returns CDR1 MNHEY and CDR2 SVGAGI. V lost 5 bases, J lost 2 bases, and 3 bases stayed unmatched. This CDR3 contains 14 residues. The CDR3 sequence is CASSPQGGNQPQHF. The CDR3 region has the DNA TGTGCCAGCAGTCCGCAGGGGGGCAATCAGCCCCAGCATTTT.

The chain carries TRBV4-3 and TRBJ1-1; 9 nucleotides line up with TRBD1. V trimming: 0 bases; J trimming: 3 bases; junction bases outside the gene matches: 14. The germline CDR1 and CDR2 sequences are LGHNA and YSLEER. The CDR3 contains 19 residues. The CDR3 is CASSQDTKGAGQGYTEAFF. For the CDR3, the DNA is TGCGCCAGCAGCCAAGACACTAAGGGGGCGGGACAGGGTTACACTGAAGCTTTCTTT.

The chain combines TRBV11-2 with TRBJ2-5; the D gene is possibly TRBD1 (6 bases). Trimming shortened V by 1 base and J by 3 bases, and 9 bases separated the two germline ends. The CDR3 covers 14 residues. The germline CDR1 and CDR2 sequences are SGHAT and FQNNGV. The CDR3 protein is CASSLVKGEETQYF. In DNA, the CDR3 is TGTGCCAGCAGCTTAGTAAAGGGGGAAGAGACCCAGTACTTC.

The CDR3 DNA reads TGTGCCAGCAGCTTAGGGGGGCCAGGGTTCTTCTACGAGCAGTACTTC. Amino acids: CASSLGGPGFFYEQYF. V gene TRBV7-8 combines with J gene TRBJ2-7; weak D call: TRBD1 (6 bases). Germline lookup yields CDR1 SGHVS and CDR2 FQNEAQ. The CDR3 runs 16 residues. Trimming took off 1 base at V and 3 bases at J, with 16 bases between the two ends. Variable domain in full (rest from reference TRBV7-8 and TRBJ2-7): GAGVSQSPRYKVAKRGQDVALRCDPISGHVSLFWYQQALGQGPEFLTYFQNEAQLDKSGLPSDRFFAERPEGSVSTLKIQRTQQEDSAVYLCASSLGGPGFFYEQYFGPGTRLTVT.

This clone was seen a handful of times. The rearrangement joins TRBV21-1 to TRBJ1-4; the table assigns TRBD1, which was not confirmed against the DNA. TRBV21-1 is given as a pseudogene. This CDR3 is built from 18 residues. The CDR3 region is CASSKCLTAGQGNEKLFF. The DNA for the CDR3 is TGTGCCAGCAGCAAATGCTTGACCGCGGGACAGGGTAACGAAAAACTGTTTTTT.

This clone was seen only a few times. The chain is built from TRBV6-1 and TRBJ2-2; 10 bases line up with TRBD1. The germline CDR1 and CDR2 sequences are MNHNS and SASEGT. The CDR3 sequence is 15 residues long. J lost 6 bases, V lost 2 bases, and 3 bases had no gene match. CDR3 sequence: CASSEIGQGAGELFF. DNA of the CDR3: TGTGCCAGCAGTGAAATCGGACAGGGGGCCGGGGAGCTGTTTTTT.

This clone came up a few times. This rearrangement joins TRBV6-5 to TRBJ1-2, with TRBD1 matching over 7 bases. Germline V lookup: CDR1 MNHEY, CDR2 SVGAGI. J gave up 10 bases and V 1 base, and 6 bases lay outside the gene matches. The CDR3 has 13 residues. The CDR3 DNA is TGTGCCAGCAGTTACTACGCGACAGGGAACTACACCTTC. Translation gives CASSYYATGNYTF.

This chain uses TRBV5-1 with TRBJ1-1; no clear D gene. The CDR3 consists of 13 residues. Germline V gives CDR1 SGHRS, CDR2 YFSETQ. The V and J ends lost 1 base and 4 bases respectively, with 8 bases between them. The chain's CDR3 is CASSLFRSTEAFF. In DNA form, the CDR3 reads TGCGCCAGCAGCTTGTTCAGGTCCACTGAAGCTTTCTTT.

The CDR3, as DNA: TGTGCCAGCAGTTTAACGGTCCCACCTCCAGGGAATGAAAAACTGTTTTTT. Translating it yields CASSLTVPPPGNEKLFF. The V call is TRBV27, the J call TRBJ1-4, with D maybe TRBD1 (5 bases). CDR1 is MNHEY and CDR2 is SMNVEV in the germline V gene (reference sequence). The CDR3 loop spans 17 amino acids. Trimming pared 2 bases from V and 5 bases from J, leaving 18 bases between.

The V and J genes are TRBV29-1 and TRBJ1-3; tentative D call: TRBD1 (6 bases). This CDR3 has 17 residues. The germline V gene has CDR1 SQVTM and CDR2 ANQGSEA. Trimming left V 4 bases short and J 2 bases short, with 21 bases between. The CDR3 here is CSVALQGGPRAGNTIYF. The CDR3 region has the DNA TGCAGCGTTGCCCTTCAAGGGGGACCGAGGGCTGGAAACACCATATATTTT. Full variable domain (remainder filled in from reference TRBV29-1 and TRBJ1-3): SAVISQKPSRDICQRGTSLTIQCQVDSQVTMMFWYRQQPGQSLTLIATANQGSEATYESGFVIDKFPISRPNLTFSTLTVSNMSPEDSSIYLCSVALQGGPRAGNTIYFGEGSWLTVV.

V and J are TRBV6-5 and TRBJ2-7; TRBD2 matches at 8 bases. The J segment lost 2 bases and the V segment lost 0 bases, leaving 3 bases of the junction unmatched. From germline, CDR1 is MNHEY and CDR2 SVGAGI. The CDR3 spans 15 residues. The DNA for the CDR3 is TGTGCCAGCAGTTACTCAGCGGGGGCAGCCTACGAGCAGTACTTC. It encodes CASSYSAGAAYEQYF.

V usage is TRBV25-1 and J usage is TRBJ2-7, with 7 positions matching TRBD1. With V trimmed by 3 bases and J by 4 bases, 6 bases remained unmatched. The CDR3 consists of 14 residues. Germline V lookup: CDR1 MGHDK, CDR2 SYGVNS. CDR3 residues: CASSDRGGRYEQYF. In nucleotides, the CDR3 is TGTGCCAGCAGTGACCGAGGGGGCAGGTACGAGCAGTACTTC.

The chain links TRBV21-1 to TRBJ1-1. TRBV21-1 has pseudogene status. The CDR3 contains 14 residues. The DNA for the CDR3 is TGTGCCAGCAGCAAGGACTTTTCCCGGACTGAAGCTTTCTTT. Translated, it gives CASSKDFSRTEAFF.

This clone was observed a single time. The rearrangement joins TRBV5-1 to TRBJ1-2, with D perhaps TRBD1 (6 bases). V was pared by 4 bases and J by 7 bases, with 20 bases between. This CDR3 has 15 residues. Germline V gene sequence: CDR1 SGHRS, CDR2 YFSETQ. CDR3 nucleotides: TGCGCCAGCAGCCCCCGGGACAACGTGTACTTTGGCTACACCTTC. Translation gives CASSPRDNVYFGYTF.

This clone turned up a few times. V gene TRBV18 combines with J gene TRBJ2-2; 7 positions match TRBD1. Germline CDR1 and CDR2: KGHSH and LQKENI. Trimming removed 3 bases from V and 0 bases from J; junction bases left unmatched: 7. This CDR3 comprises 17 residues. The CDR3 loop is CASSPVHRGANTGELFF. CDR3 DNA: TGTGCCAGCTCACCCGTACACAGGGGAGCGAACACCGGGGAGCTGTTTTTT.

The chain is built from TRBV5-1 and TRBJ2-1, with 7 bases identical to TRBD1. CDR3 length equals 12 residues. The germline CDR1 and CDR2 sequences are SGHRS and YFSETQ. Unmatched junction bases numbered 7, after V lost 2 bases and J lost 14 bases. The chain's CDR3 is CASSLDRVGEFF. The CDR3 DNA reads TGCGCCAGCAGCTTAGACAGGGTCGGTGAGTTCTTC.

The rearrangement links TRBV9 to TRBJ1-3; D not resolved. From germline, CDR1 is SGDLS and CDR2 YYNGEE. The V end lost 0 bases, the J end lost 2 bases, and 9 bases lay between the germline ends. The CDR3 loop spans 15 amino acids. The CDR3 DNA follows: TGTGCCAGCAGCGTAGATGAGGCTCCTGGAAACACCATATATTTT. Protein: CASSVDEAPGNTIYF.

This clone appeared a single time. The chain uses TRBV6-5 and TRBJ1-5; D call uncertain. CDR3 length equals 15 residues. Germline CDR1 reads MNHEY; CDR2 reads SVGAGI. The V gene lost 5 bases and the J gene lost 9 bases, with 20 bases spanning the gap. CDR3 protein: CASSPTLGSGGPQHF. The DNA for the CDR3 is TGTGCCAGCAGTCCCACCTTGGGATCCGGAGGGCCCCAGCATTTT.

This chain uses TRBV7-8 with TRBJ2-1, with TRBD1 matching over 11 bases. In germline, CDR1 is SGHVS, CDR2 FQNEAQ. This CDR3 region has 16 residues. V lost 1 base, J lost 13 bases, and 12 bases stayed unmatched. CDR3 coding DNA: TGTGCCAGCAGCTTAGGATCCGGGACAGGGGGTTTTTCACAGTTCTTC. It yields the protein CASSLGSGTGGFSQFF.

The chain recombines TRBV5-1 with TRBJ1-1; 7 bases line up with TRBD1. CDR1 is SGHRS, CDR2 YFSETQ, per germline. V lost 0 bases, J lost 4 bases, and 12 bases stayed unmatched. The CDR3 length is 17 residues. The CDR3 is CASSLDGQDLVRTEAFF. The CDR3 bases are TGCGCCAGCAGCTTGGACGGACAGGACTTGGTTCGCACTGAAGCTTTCTTT. Looking up the rest from reference TRBV5-1 and TRBJ1-1 gives the full variable domain: KAGVTQTPRYLIKTRGQQVTLSCSPISGHRSVSWYQQTPGQGLQFLFEYFSETQRNKGNFPGRFSGRQFSNSRSEMNVSTLELGDSALYLCASSLDGQDLVRTEAFFGQGTRLTVV.

Comments on this clone: A read error may produce the germline difference seen at one junction end. In the same sample, other DNA sequences code for this CDR3. The chain has TRBV6-5 and TRBJ1-1; 11 nucleotides agree with TRBD1. The CDR3 length is 13 residues. Per germline, CDR1 MNHEY and CDR2 SVGAGI. The CDR3 coding sequence is TGCGCCAGCAGTTTCGGACAGGGGGCAGAAGCTTTCTTT. This translates into CASSFGQGAEAFF.

This rearrangement joins TRBV14 to TRBJ1-1, with a weak D call TRBD1 (6 bases). From germline, CDR1 is SGHDN and CDR2 FVKESK. V dropped 1 base and J dropped 4 bases, with 13 bases sitting between them. CDR3 length: 15 residues. CDR3 in DNA: TGTGCCAGCAGCCAAGGGCTCCAGGGGAGCACTGAAGCTTTCTTT. Its protein is CASSQGLQGSTEAFF.

The chain uses TRBV27 and TRBJ1-1; D perhaps matches TRBD1 (6 bases). Germline V gene data show CDR1 as MNHEY and CDR2 as SMNVEV (reference sequence). Trimming left V 5 bases short and J 0 bases short, with 10 bases between. The CDR3 runs 14 residues. The CDR3 DNA follows: TGTGCCAGCAGTGTACAGGGTGTGAACACTGAAGCTTTCTTT. It yields the protein CASSVQGVNTEAFF.

The CDR3 bases are TGCAGCGTTGGGTTCAGCGGGGGGGCTAATGAGCAGTTCTTC. Translation: CSVGFSGGANEQFF. The V call is TRBV29-1, the J call TRBJ2-1; 10 bases are shared with TRBD2. The CDR3 length is 14 residues. The trim removed 4 bases at V and 7 bases at J, leaving 7 bases unmatched. Germline CDR1 reads SQVTM; CDR2 reads ANQGSEA.

The V call is TRBV7-9, the J call TRBJ2-1, with D perhaps matching TRBD2 (6 bases). CDR3 size: 14 residues. CDR1 and CDR2 (germline): SEHNR, FQNEAQ (reference sequence). V was cut by 5 bases and J by 7 bases, with 15 bases left in between. In nucleotides, the CDR3 is TGTGCCAGCAGCGGGGGGACTGGGCGAAATGAGCAGTTCTTC. Amino acid sequence: CASSGGTGRNEQFF.